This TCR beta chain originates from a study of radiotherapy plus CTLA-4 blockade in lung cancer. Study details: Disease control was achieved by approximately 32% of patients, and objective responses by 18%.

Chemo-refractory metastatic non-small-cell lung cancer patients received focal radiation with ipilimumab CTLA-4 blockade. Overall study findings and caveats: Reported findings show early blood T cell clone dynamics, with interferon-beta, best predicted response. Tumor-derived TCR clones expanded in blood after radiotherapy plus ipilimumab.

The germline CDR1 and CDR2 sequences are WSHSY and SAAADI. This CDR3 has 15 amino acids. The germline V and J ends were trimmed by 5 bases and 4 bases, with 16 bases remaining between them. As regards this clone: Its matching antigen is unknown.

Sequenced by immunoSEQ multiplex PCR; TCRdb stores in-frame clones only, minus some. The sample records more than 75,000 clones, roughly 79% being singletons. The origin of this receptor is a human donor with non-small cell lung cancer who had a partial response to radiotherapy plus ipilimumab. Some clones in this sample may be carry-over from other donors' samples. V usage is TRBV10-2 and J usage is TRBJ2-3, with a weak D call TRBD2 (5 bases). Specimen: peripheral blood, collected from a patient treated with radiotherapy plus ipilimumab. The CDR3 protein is CASSRAGGRADTQYF. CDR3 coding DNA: TGCGCCAGCAGTAGAGCTGGAGGTAGGGCAGATACGCAGTATTTT.